A selection of T cell receptor beta chains follows, all from one sample in a study of human T cells and chemical hapten exposure. TCRdb reprocessed the RACE reads via MiXCR and lists one record per CDR3 protein. The table shows some 60,000 distinct CDR3 sequences, with 9.5% to 15% occurring only once. The starting material was whole blood, obtained in connection with sensitization to the hapten diphenylcyclopropenone (DPC). These TCRs come from a man under 40 with alopecia areata. Some clones in this sample may be carry-over from other donors' samples. Both conserved end residues are part of each CDR3. The order of the fields is D gene, V gene, clone size, J gene, CDR3 protein, CDR3 DNA. A D gene is named only where the DNA matches it firmly. Some rows have no size entry. The others give once, few or many, or a class for an expanded clone.

>NA|TRBV20-1|many|TRBJ1-1
CSARGWPHTEAFF
TGCAGTGCTAGGGGGTGGCCCCACACTGAAGCTTTCTTT
>TRBD1|TRBV12-5|many|TRBJ2-3
CASGLESTGARSDTQYF
TGTGCTAGTGGTTTGGAGTCGACAGGGGCGCGGTCAGATACGCAGTATTTT
>NA|TRBV18|many|TRBJ2-3
CASSPSDTQYF
TGTGCCAGCTCACCCTCAGATACGCAGTATTTT
>NA|TRBV5-1|many|TRBJ1-6
CASSFSLGQNNSPLHF
TGCGCCAGCAGCTTTTCCTTAGGGCAGAATAATTCACCCCTCCACTTT
>TRBD2|TRBV5-1|NA|TRBJ2-1
CASSLGFAGGVYNEQFF
TGCGCCAGCAGCTTGGGGTTTGCGGGGGGCGTCTACAATGAGCAGTTCTTC
>NA|TRBV4-2|NA|TRBJ1-2
CASSQQTGLANYGYTF
TGTGCCAGCAGCCAGCAAACAGGGTTAGCTAACTATGGCTACACCTTC
>NA|TRBV12-3/TRBV12-4|many|TRBJ2-7
CASRGTAFEQYF
TGTGCCAGCAGAGGCACAGCCTTTGAGCAGTACTTC
>TRBD2|TRBV9|few|TRBJ2-1
CASSSSGGNYNEQFF
TGTGCCAGCAGCTCTAGCGGGGGGAACTACAATGAGCAGTTCTTC
>NA|TRBV7-9|many|TRBJ1-2
CASSAGARSVDYGYTF
TGTGCCAGCAGCGCTGGAGCCAGAAGCGTGGACTATGGCTACACCTTC
>NA|TRBV9|few|TRBJ2-1
CASSVGPGTHNEQFF
TGTGCCAGCAGCGTAGGCCCGGGGACCCACAATGAGCAGTTCTTC
>TRBD1|TRBV28|NA|TRBJ2-2
CASGQGPNTGELFF
TGTGCCAGCGGACAGGGTCCGAACACCGGGGAGCTGTTTTTT
>NA|TRBV2|many|TRBJ1-1
CASSDTGRATEAFF
TGTGCCAGCAGTGATACAGGGCGGGCCACTGAAGCTTTCTTT
>NA|TRBV11-2|few|TRBJ2-5
CASSLGERQETQYF
TGTGCCAGCAGCTTAGGAGAGCGCCAAGAGACCCAGTACTTC
>TRBD2|TRBV7-2|few|TRBJ2-2
CASSESGGAAGELFF
TGTGCCAGCAGCGAAAGCGGGGGGGCGGCCGGGGAGCTGTTTTTT
>TRBD2|TRBV29-1|NA|TRBJ2-3
CSVPLKRGSTDTQYF
TGCAGCGTCCCCTTAAAGCGGGGTAGCACAGATACGCAGTATTTT
>NA|TRBV20-1|few|TRBJ1-5
CSARDPVASNQPQHF
TGCAGTGCTAGAGACCCCGTGGCGAGCAATCAGCCCCAGCATTTT
>TRBD1|TRBV2|NA|TRBJ1-4
CASRDSGGGNEKLFF
TGTGCCAGCAGGGACTCAGGGGGCGGAAATGAAAAACTGTTTTTT
>NA|TRBV6-5|NA|TRBJ1-1
CASSYGALAGTEAFF
TGTGCCAGCAGTTACGGGGCTTTGGCGGGCACTGAAGCTTTCTTT
>NA|TRBV4-1|NA|TRBJ1-5
CASSQLPGPNLQPQHF
TGCGCCAGCAGCCAGCTTCCGGGCCCCAACCTTCAGCCCCAGCATTTT
>NA|TRBV6-2/TRBV6-3|many|TRBJ1-1
CASSYEGGVGNTEAFF
TGTGCCAGCAGTTACGAAGGCGGGGTGGGCAACACTGAAGCTTTCTTT
>NA|TRBV2|few|TRBJ1-2
CASASGTSYGYTF
TGTGCCAGCGCTTCCGGGACCTCCTATGGCTACACCTTC
>NA|TRBV7-2|many|TRBJ2-7
CASSLGGGYPQKRHEQYF
TGTGCCAGCAGCTTAGGTGGGGGTTACCCTCAGAAACGGCACGAGCAGTACTTC
>TRBD1|TRBV5-5|many|TRBJ2-7
CASSIGQALPPYEQYF
TGTGCCAGCAGCATTGGACAGGCCCTACCCCCCTACGAGCAGTACTTC
>NA|TRBV28|many|TRBJ2-7
CASSFVQPIYEQYF
TGTGCCAGCAGTTTTGTACAGCCGATCTACGAGCAGTACTTC
>TRBD1|TRBV7-7|NA|TRBJ1-4
CASSLGTGENEKLFF
TGTGCCAGCAGCTTGGGGACAGGGGAAAATGAAAAACTGTTTTTT
>NA|TRBV5-6|NA|TRBJ2-7
CASSPGRRDEQYF
TGTGCCAGCAGCCCGGGGCGGCGGGACGAGCAGTACTTC
>NA|TRBV28|few|TRBJ2-7
CASSSPGLTYEQYF
TGTGCCAGCAGTTCTCCCGGGCTGACCTACGAGCAGTACTTC
>NA|TRBV2|NA|TRBJ2-2
CASSRQVWSTGELFF
TGTGCCAGCAGCCGACAGGTTTGGAGCACCGGGGAGCTGTTTTTT
>NA|TRBV18|many|TRBJ1-1
CASSPRTGNGVLTEAFF
TGTGCCAGCTCACCACGAACAGGGAATGGCGTACTAACTGAAGCTTTCTTT
>NA|TRBV12-3/TRBV12-4|NA|TRBJ2-7
CASSLEGGAFYEQYF
TGTGCCAGCAGTTTAGAGGGGGGGGCCTTCTACGAGCAGTACTTC
>NA|TRBV28|many|TRBJ1-5
CASTDGGQASNQPQHF
TGTGCCAGCACCGACGGCGGGCAGGCTAGCAATCAGCCCCAGCATTTT
>NA|TRBV18|NA|TRBJ2-2
CASSPDIAGELFF
TGTGCCAGCTCACCAGACATCGCCGGGGAGCTGTTTTTT
>NA|TRBV5-1|NA|TRBJ2-5
CASSLGTALQETQYF
TGCGCCAGCAGCTTGGGGACAGCACTCCAAGAGACCCAGTACTTC
>TRBD1|TRBV28|few|TRBJ1-1
CASSLSTGEAFF
TGTGCCAGCAGTTTATCGACAGGGGAAGCTTTCTTT
>NA|TRBV7-2|many|TRBJ1-2
CASSLSANYGYTF
TGTGCCAGCAGCTTATCCGCTAACTATGGCTACACCTTC
>NA|TRBV7-8|NA|TRBJ2-3
CASSLRGRGNTDTQYF
TGTGCCAGCAGCTTAAGGGGACGGGGGAACACAGATACGCAGTATTTT
>NA|TRBV24-1|many|TRBJ2-2
CATSDHRVPDTGELFF
TGTGCCACCAGTGACCACAGGGTCCCCGACACCGGGGAGCTGTTTTTT
>NA|TRBV18|NA|TRBJ1-4
CASSPETVNEKLFF
TGTGCCAGCTCACCGGAGACAGTAAATGAAAAACTGTTTTTT
>NA|TRBV9|NA|TRBJ2-3
CASSVGGGASQYF
TGTGCCAGCAGCGTAGGAGGCGGTGCCTCGCAGTATTTT
>NA|TRBV6-1|many|TRBJ1-6
CASSERPFLALHF
TGTGCCAGCAGTGAAAGGCCGTTCCTGGCCCTCCACTTT
>NA|TRBV5-4|NA|TRBJ2-4
CASSFFIAKNIQYF
TGTGCCAGCAGCTTTTTCATAGCCAAAAACATTCAGTACTTC
>TRBD2|TRBV20-1|few|TRBJ2-7
CSARDVVRGGSYEQYF
TGCAGTGCTAGAGATGTCGTTCGGGGGGGCAGCTACGAGCAGTACTTC
>NA|TRBV18|many|TRBJ1-2
CATPQAGGFGYTF
TGTGCCACCCCTCAGGCTGGCGGTTTTGGCTACACCTTC
>TRBD1|TRBV10-3|many|TRBJ2-2
CAISPGQGLTGELFF
TGTGCCATCAGCCCGGGACAGGGATTGACCGGGGAGCTGTTTTTT
>NA|TRBV20-1|few|TRBJ1-6
CSARALRAGQSSYNSPLHF
TGCAGTGCTAGAGCCTTACGAGCGGGGCAGAGCTCCTATAATTCACCCCTCCACTTT
>NA|TRBV12-3/TRBV12-4|NA|TRBJ1-4
CASSRPGRADNEKLFF
TGTGCCAGCAGTCGCCCTGGGAGGGCCGATAATGAAAAACTGTTTTTT
>NA|TRBV19|many|TRBJ2-7
CASSTTGGRNFPYEQYF
TGTGCCAGTAGTACCACCGGGGGGCGGAATTTCCCCTACGAGCAGTACTTC
>TRBD1|TRBV20-1|few|TRBJ1-1
CSAPRTGMNTEAFF
TGCAGTGCTCCCAGGACAGGCATGAACACTGAAGCTTTCTTT
>TRBD1|TRBV28|many|TRBJ1-5
CASSLTRDRVKPQHF
TGTGCCAGCAGTTTAACCCGGGACAGGGTAAAGCCCCAGCATTTT
>TRBD1|TRBV18|few|TRBJ2-3
CASSGQEEDTQYF
TGTGCCAGCTCGGGACAGGAAGAGGATACGCAGTATTTT
>NA|TRBV12-3/TRBV12-4|NA|TRBJ1-5
CASSNPGGTSNQPQHF
TGTGCCAGCAGTAATCCAGGTGGGACGAGCAATCAGCCCCAGCATTTT
>NA|TRBV20-1|NA|TRBJ2-2
CSARADPRRTVTGELFF
TGCAGTGCTAGGGCCGACCCTCGAAGGACAGTCACCGGGGAGCTGTTTTTT
>TRBD2|TRBV11-3|few|TRBJ2-7
CASSLGLARRNEQYF
TGTGCCAGCAGCTTAGGACTAGCCCGGAGGAACGAGCAGTACTTC
>TRBD1|TRBV4-3|many|TRBJ2-7
CASGGMTGDEQYF
TGCGCCAGCGGGGGAATGACAGGGGACGAGCAGTACTTC
>NA|TRBV20-1|NA|TRBJ1-1
CSARVDRMNTEAFF
TGCAGTGCTAGAGTAGACAGAATGAACACTGAAGCTTTCTTT
>TRBD1|TRBV10-3|NA|TRBJ2-5
CAIRDGQGRQETQYF
TGTGCCATCAGGGATGGACAGGGACGCCAAGAGACCCAGTACTTC
>NA|TRBV7-3|few|TRBJ2-7
CASSLVRGAAYEQYF
TGTGCCAGCAGCTTAGTAAGGGGGGCAGCCTACGAGCAGTACTTC
>TRBD1|TRBV28|NA|TRBJ2-1
CASSRQGVRNEQFF
TGTGCCAGCAGTCGTCAGGGGGTACGCAATGAGCAGTTCTTC
>TRBD2|TRBV20-1|few|TRBJ2-5
CSAPRLALRETQYF
TGCAGTGCTCCGAGACTAGCGCTCCGAGAGACCCAGTACTTC
>TRBD1|TRBV4-3|few|TRBJ1-2
CASSQDNRGRYGYTF
TGCGCCAGCAGCCAAGATAACAGGGGGCGTTATGGCTACACCTTC